The source of this T cell receptor beta chain is a study of memory CD4+ T cells and cytomegalovirus serostatus. Authors' methods: After removing out-of-frame reads, approximately 2 million distinct TCRbeta sequences remained. Here immunoSEQ multiplex PCR was the method, and the copy in TCRdb shows in-frame clones only, minus some. V, J and clone size derive from that table, while D and trimming were established from the DNA sequence. The table has 45,000 to 60,000 clones, about 80% seen once; the top ten hold 1.4%. The sort gate was single viable CD3+CD4+CD8-CD45RO+ cells for memory CD4+ T cells. Positive selection with CD4 microbeads enriched total CD4+ T cells. On this clone: Its antigen is currently unknown.

The CDR3 is 14 amino acids. Germline CDR1 is SGHVS and CDR2 is FQNEAQ. Whole-study findings and limits: Repertoires predicted CMV serostatus with median bootstrapped AUC of around 0.96.

Sequenced input: memory CD4+ T cells from blood. The receptor was derived from an adult in good health and CMV-seropositive. The rearrangement links TRBV7-8 to TRBJ2-5; 7 bases match TRBD2. The end of the DNA fits TRBJ2-7 better, so the J call may be wrong. CDR3 DNA: TGTGCCAGCAGCCCGAGGGAGGGAACCCACGAGCAGTACTTC. Protein sequence: CASSPREGTHEQYF.